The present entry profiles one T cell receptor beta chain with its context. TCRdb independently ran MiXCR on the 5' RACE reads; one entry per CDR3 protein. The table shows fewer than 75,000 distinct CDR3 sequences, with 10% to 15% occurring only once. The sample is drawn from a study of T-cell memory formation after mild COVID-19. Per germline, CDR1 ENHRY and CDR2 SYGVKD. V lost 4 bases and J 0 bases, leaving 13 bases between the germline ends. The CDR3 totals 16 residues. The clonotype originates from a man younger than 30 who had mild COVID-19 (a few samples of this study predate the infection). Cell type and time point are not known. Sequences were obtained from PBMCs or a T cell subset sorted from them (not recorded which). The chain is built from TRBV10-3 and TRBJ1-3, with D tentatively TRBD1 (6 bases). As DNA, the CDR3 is TGTGCCATCAGTGGCCAACAGGGTAGCTCTGGAAACACCATATATTTT. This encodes CAISGQQGSSGNTIYF.